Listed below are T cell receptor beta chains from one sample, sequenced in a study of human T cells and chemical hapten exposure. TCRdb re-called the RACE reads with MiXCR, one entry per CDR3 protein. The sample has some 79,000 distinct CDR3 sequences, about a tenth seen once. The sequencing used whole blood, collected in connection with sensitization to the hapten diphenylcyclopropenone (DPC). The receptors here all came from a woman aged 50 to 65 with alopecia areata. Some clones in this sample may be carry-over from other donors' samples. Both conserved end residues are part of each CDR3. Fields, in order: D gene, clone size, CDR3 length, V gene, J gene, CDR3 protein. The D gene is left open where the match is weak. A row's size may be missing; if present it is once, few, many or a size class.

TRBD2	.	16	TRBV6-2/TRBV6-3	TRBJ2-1	CASRPSGTSGKDEQFF
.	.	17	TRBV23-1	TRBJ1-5	CASSQRPGQVSNQPQHF
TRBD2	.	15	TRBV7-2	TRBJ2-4	CASSPLAGVKNIQYF
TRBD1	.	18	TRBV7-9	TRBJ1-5	CASSLVMKGARDNQPQHF
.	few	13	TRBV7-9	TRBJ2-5	CASSFGQQETQYF
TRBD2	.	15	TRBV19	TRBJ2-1	CASSRPAGSHNEQFF
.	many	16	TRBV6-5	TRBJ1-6	CASRSGVSSYNSPLHF
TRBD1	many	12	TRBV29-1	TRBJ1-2	CSVGTGREGYTF
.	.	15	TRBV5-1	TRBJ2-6	CASSQLLSGANVLTF
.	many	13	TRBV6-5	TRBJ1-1	CASSWGVNTEAFF
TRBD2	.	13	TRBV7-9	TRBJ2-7	CASSLRTSGEQYF
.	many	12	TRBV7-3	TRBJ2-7	CASSPPPYEQYF
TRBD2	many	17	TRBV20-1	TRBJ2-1	CSATGLAGVLSYNEQFF
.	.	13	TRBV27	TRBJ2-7	CASSLKPPYEQYF
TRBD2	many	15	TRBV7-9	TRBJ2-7	CASSPTSGRGREQYF
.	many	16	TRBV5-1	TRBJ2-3	CASSLGSPQSTDTQYF
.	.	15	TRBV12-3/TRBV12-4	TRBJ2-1	CASIQSGKGANEQFF
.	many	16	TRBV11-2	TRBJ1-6	CASSIKGGSYNSPLHF
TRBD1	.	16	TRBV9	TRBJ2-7	CASSVGDRGLFYEQYF
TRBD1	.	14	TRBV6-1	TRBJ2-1	CASSGSTGYNEQFF
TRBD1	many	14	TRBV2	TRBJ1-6	CASVQGAYNSPLHF
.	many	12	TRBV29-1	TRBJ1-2	CSATGSNYGYTF
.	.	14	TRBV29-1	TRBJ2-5	CSVDTLRERETQYF
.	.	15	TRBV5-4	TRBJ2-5	CASSLMASGQETQYF
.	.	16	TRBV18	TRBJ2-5	CASSPIPAGTEETQYF
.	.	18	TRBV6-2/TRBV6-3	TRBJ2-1	CASSSVSSTGLSANEQFF
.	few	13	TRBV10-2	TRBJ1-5	CASTGGSYQPQHF
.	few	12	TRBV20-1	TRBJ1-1	CSARGPGAEAFF
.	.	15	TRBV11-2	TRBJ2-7	CASSLQPRGLYEQYF
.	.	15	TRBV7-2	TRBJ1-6	CASSYHSGSNSPLHF
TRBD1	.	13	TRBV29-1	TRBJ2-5	CSVEDRGQETQYF
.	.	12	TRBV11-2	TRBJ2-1	CASSLDRGEQFF
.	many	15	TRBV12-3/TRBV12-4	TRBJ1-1	CASSFADRKDTEAFF
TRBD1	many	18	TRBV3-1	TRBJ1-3	CASSPGTGAPNSGNTIYF
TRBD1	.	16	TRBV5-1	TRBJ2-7	CASSLLTGTGAREQYF
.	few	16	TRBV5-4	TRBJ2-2	CASSLDISGSLSELFF
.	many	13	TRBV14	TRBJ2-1	CASSPDDYNEQFF
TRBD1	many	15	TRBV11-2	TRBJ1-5	CASSLGDRGDQPQHF
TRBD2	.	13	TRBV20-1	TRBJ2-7	CSARARLAIEQYF
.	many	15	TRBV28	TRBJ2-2	CASSLGLPDTGELFF
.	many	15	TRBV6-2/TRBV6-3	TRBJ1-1	CASTPRGGPNAEAFF
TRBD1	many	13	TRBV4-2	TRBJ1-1	CASSQERGPEAFF
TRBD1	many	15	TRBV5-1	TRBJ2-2	CASSLTGGDTGELFF
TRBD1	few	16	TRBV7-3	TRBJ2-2	CASSVDGQGRTGELFF
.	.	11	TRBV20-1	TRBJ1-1	CSASRGAEAFF
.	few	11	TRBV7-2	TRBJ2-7	CASSLGRGQYF
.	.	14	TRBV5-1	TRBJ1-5	CASSPDTGNQPQHF
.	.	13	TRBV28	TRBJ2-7	CASSPGSYYEQYF
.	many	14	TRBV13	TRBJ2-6	CASSLGSGANVLTF
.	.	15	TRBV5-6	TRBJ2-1	CASSAGRGIYNEQFF
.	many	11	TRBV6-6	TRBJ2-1	CASSYPSQQFF
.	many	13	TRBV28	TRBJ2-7	CASFGGHSYEQYF
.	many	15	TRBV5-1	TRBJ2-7	CASSLQATGSYEQYF
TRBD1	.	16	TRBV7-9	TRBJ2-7	CASSPATGGFSYEQYF
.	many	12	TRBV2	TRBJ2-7	CASRYGGFEQYF
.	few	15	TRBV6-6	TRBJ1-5	CASKPQGGGNQPQHF
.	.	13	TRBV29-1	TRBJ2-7	CSVEVIQAGEQYF